Each of the 16 T cell receptor beta chains below was sequenced from the same sample in a study of cytomegalovirus exposure and HLA in healthy donors. PCR employed 60 Vbeta and 13 Jbeta primers. Sequenced by immunoSEQ multiplex PCR; TCRdb stores in-frame clones only, minus some. Recorded for this sample: more than 70,000 clones. Source material: PBMCs. These receptor sequences come from a woman aged 60-75 years in good health and CMV-seronegative.

The rearrangement links TRBV4-1 to TRBJ1-3, with 7 bases fitting TRBD1. From germline, CDR1 is MGHRA and CDR2 YSYEKL. This CDR3 spans 15 amino acids. Trimming took 2 bases from V and 4 from J; bases not matched to a gene: 5. The CDR3 region is CASSQLRGSGNTIYF. Here the CDR3 DNA reads TGCGCCAGCAGCCAACTCAGGGGGTCGGGAAACACCATATATTTT.

V usage is TRBV4-1 and J usage is TRBJ1-5; TRBD1 matches 7 bases. V dropped 1 base and J dropped 2; count of bases not matched to a gene: 5. Per the germline V gene, CDR1 is MGHRA and CDR2 is YSYEKL. The CDR3 runs 16 residues. This chain's CDR3 is CASSQARQGGNQPQHF. CDR3 coding DNA: TGCGCCAGCAGCCAAGCGCGACAGGGCGGCAATCAGCCCCAGCATTTT.

This chain links TRBV28 with TRBJ2-7; D is ambiguous. The CDR3 covers 16 residues. Germline CDR1 reads MDHEN; CDR2 reads SYDVKM. Trimming cost V 3 bases and J 0 bases, with 15 bases left between them. CDR3: CASSLVGLGDSYEQYF. In DNA form, the CDR3 reads TGTGCCAGCAGTTTGGTTGGATTGGGCGACTCCTACGAGCAGTACTTC.

The rearrangement uses TRBV19 and TRBJ1-1; maybe TRBD1 (5 bases). The V gene lost 7 bases and the J gene lost 1 base, with 13 bases spanning the gap. Germline V CDR1 and CDR2: LNHDA, SQIVND (reference sequence). This CDR3 is 14 amino acids long. CDR3 loop: CASTIQVANTEAFF. Here the CDR3 DNA reads TGTGCCAGTACAATACAGGTAGCGAACACTGAAGCTTTCTTT.

The chain employs TRBV11-2 and TRBJ2-1; 14 bases are a match to TRBD2. The J segment lost 7 bases and the V segment lost 5 bases, leaving 4 bases of the junction unmatched. Germline V CDR1 and CDR2: SGHAT, FQNNGV. The CDR3 is 15 residues long. CDR3 sequence: CASSLGLAGGNEQFF. In nucleotides, the CDR3 is TGTGCCAGCAGCCTAGGACTAGCGGGGGGAAATGAGCAGTTCTTC.

The chain recombines TRBV28 with TRBJ2-2; D perhaps matches TRBD1 (6 bases). V was clipped by 6 bases and J by 4 bases, with 6 bases between them. Germline loops: CDR1 MDHEN, CDR2 SYDVKM. The CDR3 length is 12 residues. CDR3 coding DNA: TGTGCCAGCAGACAGGGCACCGGGGAGCTGTTTTTT. Protein sequence: CASRQGTGELFF.

The gene calls are TRBV5-4 and TRBJ2-7, with 7 nucleotides matching TRBD2. CDR1 and CDR2 from the germline V gene are SGHNT and YYREEE (reference sequence). The CDR3 totals 14 residues. V gave up 2 bases and J gave up 2 bases; unmatched junction bases: 4. The CDR3: CASSLELATYEQYF. The CDR3, as DNA: TGTGCCAGCAGCTTAGAACTAGCGACCTACGAGCAGTACTTC.

The chain employs TRBV30 and TRBJ2-1; the match to TRBD1 covers 10 bases. The germline CDR1 and CDR2 sequences are GTSNPN and SVGIG (reference sequence). There are 13 residues in the CDR3. V dropped 2 bases and J dropped 7; count of bases not matched to a gene: 2. The CDR3 is CAWSWTGGNEQFF. DNA for the CDR3: TGTGCCTGGAGTTGGACAGGGGGGAATGAGCAGTTCTTC. The entire variable domain, with the rest obtained from reference TRBV30 and TRBJ2-1, is as follows: SQTIHQWPATLVQPVGSPLSLECTVEGTSNPNLYWYRQAAGRGLQLLFYSVGIGQISSEVPQNLSASRPQDRQFILSSKKLLLSDSGFYLCAWSWTGGNEQFFGPGTRLTVL.

The V gene is TRBV6-5, the J gene TRBJ1-5; perhaps TRBD1 as D (6 bases). This CDR3 is built from 13 residues. V dropped 6 bases and J dropped 4 bases, with 10 bases sitting between them. Germline CDR1 and CDR2: MNHEY and SVGAGI. CDR3 protein: CASRRTGNQPQHF. For the CDR3, the DNA is TGTGCCAGCAGACGAACAGGGAATCAGCCCCAGCATTTT.

The chain joins TRBV5-5 to TRBJ2-1; tentative D call: TRBD1 (5 bases). V was pared by 2 bases and J by 0 bases, with 9 bases between. Germline CDR1 reads SGHKS; CDR2 reads YYEKEE (reference sequence). There are 15 residues in the CDR3. DNA of the CDR3: TGTGCCAGCAGCTTAACAGGTACCTCCTACAATGAGCAGTTCTTC. This encodes CASSLTGTSYNEQFF.

The V call is TRBV6-6, the J call TRBJ2-7; 9 nucleotides agree with TRBD1. Germline V gene data show CDR1 as MNHNY and CDR2 as SVGAGI (reference sequence). J was trimmed by 4 bases and V by 5 bases; bases with no gene match: 6. This CDR3 contains 14 residues. The CDR3 reads CASSNRDRAYEQYF. CDR3 sequence (DNA): TGTGCCAGCAGTAACCGGGACAGGGCTTACGAGCAGTACTTC.

This rearrangement joins TRBV28 to TRBJ1-2; 8 positions agree with TRBD1. The CDR3 length is 14 residues. CDR1 MDHEN and CDR2 SYDVKM come from the germline V gene. V lost 4 bases and J lost 8; bases outside the gene matches: 9. Here the CDR3 reads CASSSQGVPGGYTF. The CDR3, as DNA: TGTGCCAGCAGTTCACAGGGGGTGCCGGGGGGCTACACCTTC.

The chain joins TRBV30 to TRBJ2-3; 7 positions match TRBD2. The CDR3 consists of 15 residues. From germline, CDR1 is GTSNPN and CDR2 SVGIG (reference sequence). The ends lost 0 bases at V and 3 bases at J; junction bases unmatched: 6. CDR3 sequence reads: CAWSVLGLVTDTQYF. DNA for the CDR3: TGTGCCTGGAGTGTACTTGGACTAGTGACAGATACGCAGTATTTT. The entire variable domain, with the rest obtained from reference TRBV30 and TRBJ2-3, is as follows: SQTIHQWPATLVQPVGSPLSLECTVEGTSNPNLYWYRQAAGRGLQLLFYSVGIGQISSEVPQNLSASRPQDRQFILSSKKLLLSDSGFYLCAWSVLGLVTDTQYFGPGTRLTVL.

The V call is TRBV6-5, the J call TRBJ2-5, with 7 bases fitting TRBD2. The J call may be incorrect, as the DNA end agrees better with TRBJ2-7. The germline V gene encodes CDR1 MNHEY and CDR2 SVGAGI. This CDR3 region has 15 residues. CDR3 residues: CASGEGSAGTYEQYF. The CDR3 region has the DNA TGTGCCAGCGGGGAGGGTTCCGCGGGTACCTACGAGCAGTACTTC.

J is TRBJ2-3 and V is TRBV19; no definite D call. The germline CDR1 and CDR2 sequences are LNHDA and SQIVND (reference sequence). V was shortened by 0 bases and J by 7 bases, with 17 bases between the two germline ends. This CDR3 is built from 16 residues. CDR3 sequence reads: CASSIEIARPPHTQYF. The CDR3 DNA sequence: TGTGCCAGTAGTATAGAGATCGCGCGCCCTCCCCATACGCAGTATTTT.

This chain uses TRBV19 with TRBJ1-3; D remains unclear. Germline V gene lookup returns CDR1 LNHDA and CDR2 SQIVND (reference sequence). The CDR3 extends over 12 amino acids. V was trimmed by 9 bases and J by 6 bases, leaving 12 bases between them. In nucleotides, the CDR3 is TGTGCCAGGAGATGGGCACAAAACACCATATATTTT. Translation: CARRWAQNTIYF.